This TCR beta chain was obtained from a study of shared clonotypes between healthy human individuals. Germline V gene data show CDR1 as SGHDT and CDR2 as YYEEEE. The CDR3 runs to 13 residues. V was pared by 4 bases and J by 3 bases, with 4 bases of the junction left unmatched. Generated by immunoSEQ multiplex PCR, the TCRdb table keeps only in-frame clones and is missing some. The sample lists about 2.4 million clones; 80% to 95% were seen once. The sequence came from a man aged 18 to 35 in good health. Some clones in this sample may be carry-over from other donors' samples. This sequence joins TRBV5-6 and TRBJ2-7; 7 positions match TRBD2. Material for sequencing was naive CD4+ T cells from PBMCs. Subset in this sample: CD45RA+ positively selected. The CDR3 sequence is CASSRREGYEQYF. In DNA form, the CDR3 reads TGTGCCAGCAGCCGCAGGGAGGGCTACGAGCAGTACTTC. The full variable domain, completed using reference TRBV5-6 and TRBJ2-7, is DAGVTQSPTHLIKTRGQQVTLRCSPKSGHDTVSWYQQALGQGPQFIFQYYEEEERQRGNFPDRFSGHQFPNYSSELNVNALLLGDSALYLCASSRREGYEQYFGPGTRLTVT.